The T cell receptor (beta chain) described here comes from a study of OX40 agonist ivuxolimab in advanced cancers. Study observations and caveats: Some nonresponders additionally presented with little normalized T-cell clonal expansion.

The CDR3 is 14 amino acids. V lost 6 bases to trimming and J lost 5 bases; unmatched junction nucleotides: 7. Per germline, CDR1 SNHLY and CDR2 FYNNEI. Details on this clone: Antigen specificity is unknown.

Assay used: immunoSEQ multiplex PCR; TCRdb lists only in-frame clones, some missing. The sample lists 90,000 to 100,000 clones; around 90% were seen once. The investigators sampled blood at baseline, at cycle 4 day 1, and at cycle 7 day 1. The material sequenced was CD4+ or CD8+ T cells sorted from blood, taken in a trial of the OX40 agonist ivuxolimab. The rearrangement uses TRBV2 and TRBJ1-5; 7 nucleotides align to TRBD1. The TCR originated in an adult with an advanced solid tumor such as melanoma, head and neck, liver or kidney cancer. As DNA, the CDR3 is TGTGCCAGCAGAGACAGGGTGGTAGATCAGCCCCAGCATTTT. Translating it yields CASRDRVVDQPQHF.